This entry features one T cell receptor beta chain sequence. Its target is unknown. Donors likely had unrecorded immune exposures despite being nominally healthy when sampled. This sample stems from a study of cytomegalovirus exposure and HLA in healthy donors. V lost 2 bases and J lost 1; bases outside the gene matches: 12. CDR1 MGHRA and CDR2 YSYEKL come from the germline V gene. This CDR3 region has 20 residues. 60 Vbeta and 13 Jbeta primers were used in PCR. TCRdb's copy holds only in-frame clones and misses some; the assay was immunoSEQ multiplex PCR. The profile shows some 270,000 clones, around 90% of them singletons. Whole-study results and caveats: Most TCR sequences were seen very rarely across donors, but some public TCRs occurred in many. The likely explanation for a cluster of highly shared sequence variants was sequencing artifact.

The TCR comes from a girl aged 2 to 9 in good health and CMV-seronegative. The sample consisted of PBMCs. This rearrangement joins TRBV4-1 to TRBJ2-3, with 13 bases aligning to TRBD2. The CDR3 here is CASSQTRLAGGRGGTDTQYF. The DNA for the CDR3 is TGCGCCAGCAGCCAAACAAGACTAGCGGGGGGCCGGGGGGGCACAGATACGCAGTATTTT.